Listed below are T cell receptor beta chains from one sample, sequenced in a study of T cell responses to AZD1222 COVID-19 vaccine. Clones were read by immunoSEQ multiplex PCR, and TCRdb kept only the in-frame ones, dropping some. The table has about 150,000 clones, around 94% seen once. The sample in question was peripheral blood, obtained on day 0 of AZD1222 vaccination. These receptors originate from an adult in good health. Both conserved end residues are part of each CDR3. D genes are given only for firm matches. Size values are once, few and many counts, or a class for expanded clones, and some rows have none.

J gene,V gene,D gene,clone size,CDR3 protein,CDR3 DNA
TRBJ1-1,TRBV7-9,.,.,CASSPGRTNTEAFF,TGTGCCAGCAGCCCAGGCAGAACGAACACTGAAGCTTTCTTT
TRBJ1-4,TRBV5-8,TRBD1,.,CASSWPGQGNEKLFF,TGTGCCAGCAGCTGGCCGGGACAGGGTAATGAAAAACTGTTTTTT
TRBJ2-1,TRBV5-4,TRBD2,.,CASSRAHTSGTYNEQFF,TGTGCCAGCAGCCGGGCTCACACTAGCGGGACCTACAATGAGCAGTTCTTC
TRBJ1-1,TRBV7-3,.,.,CASSPGVTGTEAFF,TGTGCCAGCAGCCCTGGGGTGACGGGCACTGAAGCTTTCTTT
TRBJ1-2,TRBV19,.,once,CASSIGGRGYTF,TGTGCCAGTAGTATAGGCGGTCGTGGCTACACCTTC
TRBJ2-1,TRBV10-3,TRBD2,.,CAISAGGLGEQFF,TGTGCCATCAGTGCGGGGGGACTGGGTGAGCAGTTCTTC
TRBJ1-2,TRBV7-7,.,.,CASSLLITRTLNYGYTF,TGTGCCAGCAGCTTATTAATAACACGAACTCTTAACTATGGCTACACCTTC
TRBJ1-4,TRBV6-2/TRBV6-3,TRBD1,.,CASSGQVRGGKLFF,TGTGCCAGCAGTGGACAGGTACGAGGCGGAAAACTGTTTTTT
TRBJ1-2,TRBV6-5,.,once,CASSSGGAGYGYTF,TGTGCCAGCAGCTCGGGGGGGGCCGGCTATGGCTACACCTTC
TRBJ2-1,TRBV19,.,.,CASNPGLAYNEQFF,TGTGCCAGTAACCCGGGACTGGCGTACAATGAGCAGTTCTTC
TRBJ2-3,TRBV19,TRBD2,.,CASSIHVSTSGGDTQYF,TGTGCCAGTAGTATTCATGTGTCGACTAGCGGGGGAGATACGCAGTATTTT
TRBJ1-4,TRBV3-1/TRBV3-2,.,.,CASSPTSSMEGPNEKLFF,TGTGCCAGCAGCCCGACCTCGTCCATGGAGGGACCTAATGAAAAACTGTTTTTT
TRBJ2-3,TRBV19,.,.,CASRGGSVGTDTQYF,TGTGCCAGTAGAGGGGGGAGCGTTGGCACAGATACGCAGTATTTT
TRBJ1-4,TRBV4-2,.,.,CASSQAQGSTNEKLFF,TGTGCCAGCAGCCAAGCCCAGGGTTCAACTAATGAAAAACTGTTTTTT
TRBJ2-3,TRBV19,TRBD1,.,CASSARQGASGADTQYF,TGTGCCAGTAGTGCGCGACAGGGGGCGAGTGGGGCAGATACGCAGTATTTT
TRBJ1-5,TRBV3-1/TRBV3-2,.,.,CASSQAGGAGQPQHF,TGTGCCAGCAGCCAGGCGGGGGGGGCTGGGCAGCCCCAGCATTTT
TRBJ1-3,TRBV6-5,.,.,CASTIGVGGNTIYF,TGTGCCAGTACTATCGGGGTTGGTGGAAACACCATATATTTT
TRBJ1-2,TRBV9,TRBD1,.,CASSGGTGFGYTF,TGTGCCAGCAGCGGGGGGACAGGGTTCGGCTACACCTTC
TRBJ1-1,TRBV5-1,.,.,CASSFTTGEAFF,TGCGCCAGCAGCTTTACCACGGGCGAAGCTTTCTTT
TRBJ2-6,TRBV2,.,.,CASRYHRILGANVLTF,TGTGCCAGCAGGTATCACAGGATTTTAGGGGCCAACGTCCTGACTTTC
TRBJ1-5,TRBV19,.,.,CASSPQGNQPQHF,TGTGCCAGTAGCCCTCAGGGGAATCAGCCCCAGCATTTT
TRBJ2-1,TRBV2,TRBD2,.,CASTKAGGNYNEQFF,TGTGCCAGCACCAAGGCGGGGGGGAACTACAATGAGCAGTTCTTC
TRBJ1-1,TRBV27,.,.,CASSLMGSLGTEAFF,TGTGCCAGCAGTTTAATGGGGTCTCTGGGGACTGAAGCTTTCTTT
TRBJ1-1,TRBV5-1,.,.,CASSFQGWTEAFF,TGCGCCAGCAGCTTTCAGGGTTGGACTGAAGCTTTCTTT
TRBJ2-1,TRBV19,.,.,CASSIMGIRDSYNEQFF,TGTGCCAGTAGTATTATGGGGATCCGGGACTCGTACAATGAGCAGTTCTTC
TRBJ2-5,TRBV18,.,.,CASSPPGETQYF,TGTGCCAGCTCACCACCGGGAGAGACCCAGTACTTC
TRBJ2-6,TRBV5-1,TRBD1,.,CASSLAAGGDPGANVLTF,TGCGCCAGCAGCTTGGCCGCAGGGGGCGACCCTGGGGCCAACGTCCTGACTTTC
TRBJ1-2,TRBV9,TRBD1,.,CASSADSQGARYGYTF,TGTGCCAGCAGCGCCGACTCCCAGGGGGCCCGATATGGCTACACCTTC
TRBJ1-3,TRBV19,.,.,CASATLRARGNTIYF,TGTGCCAGTGCTACTCTCCGGGCTCGGGGAAACACCATATATTTT
TRBJ2-3,TRBV5-1,.,.,CASRMDRDTQYF,TGCGCCAGCAGAATGGACAGAGATACGCAGTATTTT
TRBJ2-5,TRBV10-3,TRBD2,once,CAISGTSGRETQYF,TGTGCCATCAGTGGGACTAGCGGGAGAGAGACCCAGTACTTC
TRBJ2-3,TRBV29-1,.,.,CSVDDPDTQYF,TGCAGCGTTGATGACCCAGATACGCAGTATTTT
TRBJ1-1,TRBV4-3,.,.,CASSQDGFAEAFF,TGCGCCAGCAGCCAAGATGGGTTCGCTGAAGCTTTCTTT
TRBJ1-1,TRBV12-3/TRBV12-4,.,.,CASIPSRNTEAFF,TGTGCCAGCATCCCCAGCCGGAACACTGAAGCTTTCTTT
TRBJ1-4,TRBV30,.,.,CAWSDEKLFF,TGTGCCTGGAGTGATGAAAAACTGTTTTTT
TRBJ1-4,TRBV28,TRBD1,.,CASSQGQGFEKLFF,TGTGCCAGCAGTCAGGGACAGGGGTTTGAAAAACTGTTTTTT
TRBJ1-5,TRBV27,TRBD1,.,CASQIGQGDNQPQHF,TGTGCCAGCCAGATCGGACAGGGCGACAATCAGCCCCAGCATTTT
TRBJ2-3,TRBV7-2,TRBD2,.,CASSVGLAGNTDTQYF,TGTGCCAGCAGCGTTGGACTAGCGGGAAACACGGATACGCAGTATTTT
TRBJ2-3,TRBV3-1/TRBV3-2,.,.,CASSQERGYRQGTDTQYF,TGTGCCAGCAGCCAAGAACGCGGGTACCGACAGGGCACAGATACGCAGTATTTT
TRBJ1-4,TRBV12-3/TRBV12-4,.,.,CASSSANEKLFF,TGTGCCAGCAGTTCTGCTAATGAAAAACTGTTTTTT
TRBJ1-2,TRBV9,TRBD1,.,CASTLTQGSYGYTF,TGTGCCAGCACACTGACACAGGGGAGCTATGGCTACACCTTC
TRBJ2-1,TRBV5-1,TRBD1,.,CASRPGQDNEQFF,TGCGCCAGCAGACCGGGACAGGACAATGAGCAGTTCTTC
TRBJ2-5,TRBV10-3,TRBD2,.,CAISAGLAEETQYF,TGTGCCATCAGTGCCGGCCTAGCGGAAGAGACCCAGTACTTC
TRBJ2-1,TRBV7-6,.,.,CASSLAKVTKSSYNEQFF,TGTGCCAGCAGCTTAGCGAAGGTTACCAAAAGCTCCTACAATGAGCAGTTCTTC
TRBJ1-6,TRBV7-6,TRBD1,.,CASTDGQGRNSPLHF,TGTGCCAGCACCGATGGACAGGGTCGTAATTCACCCCTCCACTTT
TRBJ1-6,TRBV30,TRBD1,once,CAWSGTQTGEVNSPLHF,TGTGCCTGGAGTGGAACCCAGACAGGGGAGGTGAATTCACCCCTCCACTTT
TRBJ1-2,TRBV5-4,.,once,CASSLGSGDQNGYTF,TGTGCCAGCAGCTTGGGATCCGGGGATCAAAACGGCTATACCTTC
TRBJ1-1,TRBV7-8,.,.,CASSLSPAVPEAFF,TGTGCCAGCAGCCTATCACCGGCGGTTCCTGAAGCTTTCTTT
TRBJ1-6,TRBV27,TRBD1,.,CASSTGQGNSPLHF,TGTGCCAGCAGCACCGGACAGGGAAATTCACCCCTCCACTTT
TRBJ2-3,TRBV12-3/TRBV12-4,.,.,CATTTGITDTQYF,TGTGCCACCACAACAGGGATCACAGATACGCAGTATTTT
TRBJ2-1,TRBV7-6,TRBD2,.,CASSLASGTSGFEQFF,TGTGCCAGCAGCTTAGCTTCGGGGACTAGCGGGTTTGAGCAGTTCTTC
TRBJ2-3,TRBV6-5,.,.,CASSRGKSTDTQYF,TGTGCCAGCAGTCGAGGAAAGAGCACAGATACGCAGTATTTT